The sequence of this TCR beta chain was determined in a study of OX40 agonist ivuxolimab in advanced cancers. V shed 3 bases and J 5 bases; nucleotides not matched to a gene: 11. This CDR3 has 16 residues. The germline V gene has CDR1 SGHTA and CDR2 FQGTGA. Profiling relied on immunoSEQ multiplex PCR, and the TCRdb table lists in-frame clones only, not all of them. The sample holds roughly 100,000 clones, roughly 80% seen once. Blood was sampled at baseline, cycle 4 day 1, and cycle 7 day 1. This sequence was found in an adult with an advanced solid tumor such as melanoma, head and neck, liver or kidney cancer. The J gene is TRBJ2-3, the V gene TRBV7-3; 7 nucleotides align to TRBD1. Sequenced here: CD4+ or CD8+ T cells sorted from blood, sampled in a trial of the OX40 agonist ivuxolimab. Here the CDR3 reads CASSFKQGPAGDTQYF. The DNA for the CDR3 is TGTGCCAGCAGCTTCAAACAGGGGCCCGCAGGAGATACGCAGTATTTT.